The 14 T cell receptor beta chains given below trace back to one sample, sequenced in a study of early T cells in non-severe SARS-CoV-2 infection. TCRdb used MiXCR to reprocess the 5' RACE reads, holding one entry per CDR3 protein. This sample has 45,000 to 70,000 distinct CDR3 sequences, with roughly 6.2% found just once. Input material: whole blood. These receptors came from an adult who was a healthcare worker with PCR-confirmed SARS-CoV-2 infection or an uninfected control (not recorded which).

This clonotype was seen at least ten times. The chain recombines TRBV7-2 with TRBJ2-1, with 9 nucleotides matching TRBD2. Trimming took 5 bases from V and 10 from J; bases not matched to a gene: 15. The CDR3 consists of 16 residues. Per the germline V gene, CDR1 is SGHTA and CDR2 is FQGNSA. CDR3 amino acids: CASSRGASGDQIEQFF. CDR3 DNA sequence: TGTGCCAGCAGCCGGGGGGCTAGCGGGGACCAAATCGAGCAGTTCTTC.

A few counts support this clonotype. The rearrangement uses TRBV19 and TRBJ2-2, with 10 bases lining up with TRBD2. Germline V gives CDR1 LNHDA, CDR2 SQIVND (reference sequence). V lost 7 bases and J lost 1; bases outside the gene matches: 6. There are 16 residues in the CDR3. For the CDR3, the DNA is TGTGCCAGTACCCATGGACTAGCGGTGAACACCGGGGAGCTGTTTTTT. Its protein is CASTHGLAVNTGELFF.

Remarks on this clonotype: The limits of the CDR3 on the DNA are not certain, so only TCRdb's listed CDR3 is given. CDR3 amino acids: CASILGGNGNTIYF. This chain joins TRBV12-3 or TRBV12-4 and TRBJ1-3. With termini counted, the CDR3 has 14 amino acids.

V gene TRBV5-1 combines with J gene TRBJ2-5; D gene unclear. V lost 5 bases and J lost 9, with 20 bases in between. Germline V lookup: CDR1 SGHRS, CDR2 YFSETQ. There are 14 residues in the CDR3. CDR3 DNA sequence: TGCGCCAGCAGTCGAAGCCCTCTCCCCGAGGCCCAGTACTTC. Its translation: CASSRSPLPEAQYF.

J is TRBJ1-3 and V is TRBV10-2; possibly TRBD1 for D (5 bases). The CDR3 has 16 residues. V dropped 3 bases and J dropped 0 bases, with 12 bases sitting between them. CDR1 and CDR2 (germline): WSHSY, SAAADI. In DNA, the CDR3 is TGCGCCAGCAGTGATTGGGCAGGGACCTCTGGAAACACCATATATTTT. Its translation: CASSDWAGTSGNTIYF.

The chain joins TRBV13 to TRBJ2-5, with D hard to call. Trimming took off 0 bases at V and 3 bases at J, with 8 bases between the two ends. The CDR3 runs to 14 residues. CDR1 is PRHDT and CDR2 is FYEKMQ in the germline V gene (reference sequence). The chain's CDR3 is CASSLGVGKETQYF. The CDR3 nucleotides are TGTGCCAGCAGCTTAGGCGTGGGCAAAGAGACCCAGTACTTC.

The sample holds many counts of this clonotype. The chain links TRBV13 to TRBJ2-7; D might be TRBD1 (7 bases). CDR3 length: 16 amino acids. The V end was cut by 0 bases, the J end by 5 bases, with 17 bases between. Germline loops: CDR1 PRHDT, CDR2 FYEKMQ (reference sequence). Here the CDR3 DNA reads TGTGCCAGCAGCTTAGGCGAGGGGACAGCGGGCGACGAGCAGTACTTC. As protein: CASSLGEGTAGDEQYF.

This clonotype was recorded many times. The chain employs TRBV12-3 or TRBV12-4 and TRBJ1-5; a weak D match, TRBD1 (6 bases). The CDR3 length is 15 residues. V shed 10 bases and J shed 7 bases, with 23 bases lying between them. CDR3 amino acids: CATKPGGAVEQPQHF. The DNA of the CDR3 is TGTGCCACCAAGCCGGGGGGGGCAGTAGAACAGCCCCAGCATTTT.

The chain couples TRBV29-1 to TRBJ1-4; 7 bases agree with TRBD1. The V gene end was trimmed by 4 bases and the J gene end by 10 bases; junction bases not matched to a gene: 9. This CDR3 contains 13 residues. Looked up from germline, CDR1 is SQVTM and CDR2 is ANQGSEA. The CDR3: CSVVLGGRGKLFF. For the CDR3, the DNA is TGCAGCGTTGTCTTAGGGGGCAGGGGAAAACTGTTTTTT.

This clonotype was recorded many times. In DNA form, the CDR3 reads TGCGCCAGCAGCTTGGACAGGGGGCCCTCTGGAAACACCATATATTTT. It is translated as CASSLDRGPSGNTIYF. The V gene is TRBV5-1, the J gene TRBJ1-3; 9 bases fit TRBD1. The CDR3 extends over 16 amino acids. J was trimmed by 0 bases and V by 0 bases; bases with no gene match: 1. CDR1 is SGHRS and CDR2 is YFSETQ in the germline V gene.

This clonotype has a count of ten or more. The chain has TRBV3-1 and TRBJ2-7, with 13 bases lining up with TRBD2. The V gene's germline CDR1 is LGHDT and CDR2 YNNKEL (reference sequence). This CDR3 has 17 amino acids. V dropped 4 bases and J dropped 2; count of bases not matched to a gene: 8. The CDR3 DNA follows: TGTGCCAGCAGCCGCCTAGGACTAGCGGGGGATACCTACGAGCAGTACTTC. Its protein is CASSRLGLAGDTYEQYF.

This clonotype occurred a few times. V is TRBV10-3 and J is TRBJ2-3; D possibly corresponds to TRBD2 (6 bases). This CDR3 has 15 residues. V lost 10 bases to trimming and J lost 2 bases, with 19 bases between them. CDR1 is ENHRY and CDR2 is SYGVKD in the germline V gene. This CDR3 is CASGKGTAATDTQYF. In DNA form, the CDR3 reads TGTGCCAGCGGGAAGGGGACCGCCGCCACAGATACGCAGTATTTT.

The sample holds a few counts of this clonotype. The chain combines TRBV12-3 or TRBV12-4 with TRBJ1-5; perhaps TRBD1 as D (5 bases). V was pared by 7 bases and J by 0 bases, with 19 bases between. CDR3 size: 17 residues. DNA of the CDR3: TGTGCCAGCACCATAGGTGAATGGGACTATAGCAATCAGCCCCAGCATTTT. Translating it yields CASTIGEWDYSNQPQHF.

This clonotype was counted many times. The chain is built from TRBV6-2 or TRBV6-3 and TRBJ1-2; 7 bases fit TRBD1. The CDR3 sequence is 15 residues long. Germline loops: CDR1 MNHEY, CDR2 SVGEGT. The trim removed 5 bases at V and 4 bases at J, leaving 10 bases unmatched. CDR3 residues: CASSPVRDSLYGYTF. CDR3 in DNA: TGTGCCAGCAGTCCGGTCCGGGACAGCCTCTATGGCTACACCTTC.